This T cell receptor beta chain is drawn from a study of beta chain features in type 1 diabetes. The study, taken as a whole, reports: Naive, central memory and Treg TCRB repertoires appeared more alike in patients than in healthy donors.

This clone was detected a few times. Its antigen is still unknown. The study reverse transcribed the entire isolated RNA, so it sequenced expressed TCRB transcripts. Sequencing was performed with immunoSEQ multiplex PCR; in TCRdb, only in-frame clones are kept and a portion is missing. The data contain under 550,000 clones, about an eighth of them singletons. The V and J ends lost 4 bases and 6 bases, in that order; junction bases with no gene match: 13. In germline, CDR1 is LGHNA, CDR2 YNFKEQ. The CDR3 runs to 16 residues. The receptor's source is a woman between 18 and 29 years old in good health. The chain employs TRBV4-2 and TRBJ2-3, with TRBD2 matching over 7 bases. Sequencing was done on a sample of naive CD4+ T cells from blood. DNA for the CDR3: TGTGCCAGCAGCCGGGACCGAGCGGGGCCCCGCGATACGCAGTATTTT. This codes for CASSRDRAGPRDTQYF.